This T cell receptor (beta chain) was identified during a study of tumor and adjacent non-tumor tissue in lung cancer. This sample's RNA came from whole unsorted tissue. Distant lung tissue was collected more than 3 cm away from the tumor edge. Germline assignment: CDR1 DFQATT and CDR2 SNEGSKA (reference sequence). J lost 2 bases, V lost 7 bases, and 10 bases had no gene match. This CDR3 has 14 residues. TCRbeta libraries were built with three rounds of nested PCR, modified from ARM-PCR. A single record per CDR3 protein comes from TCRdb applying MiXCR to the multiplex PCR reads. The sample contains 90,000 to 100,000 distinct CDR3 sequences, approximately 80% of which appear only once.

The genes are TRBV20-1 and TRBJ2-7; 8 bases match TRBD1. Sequencing was performed on distant non-tumor lung tissue. The origin of this receptor is a man in his sixties with small cell lung cancer. The chain's CDR3 is CSVETGVSPYEQYF. CDR3 in DNA: TGCAGTGTCGAGACAGGGGTCAGCCCCTACGAGCAGTACTTC.